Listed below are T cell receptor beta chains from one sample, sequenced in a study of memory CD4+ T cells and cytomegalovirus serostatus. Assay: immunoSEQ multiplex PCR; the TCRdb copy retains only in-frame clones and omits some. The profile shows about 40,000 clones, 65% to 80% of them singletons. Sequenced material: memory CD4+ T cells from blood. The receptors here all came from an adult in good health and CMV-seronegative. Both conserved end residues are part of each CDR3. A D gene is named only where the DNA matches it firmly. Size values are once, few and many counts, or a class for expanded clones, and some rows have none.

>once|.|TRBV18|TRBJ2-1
TGTGCCAGCTCACTAGAGTCTATCTATGAGCAGTTCTTC
CASSLESIYEQFF
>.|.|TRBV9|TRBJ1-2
TGTGCCAGCAGTTCCCTAGGAGGCTACACCTTC
CASSSLGGYTF
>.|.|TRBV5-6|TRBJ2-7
TGTGCCAGCAGCCTCGAGGGGTATGGCGAGCAGTACTTC
CASSLEGYGEQYF
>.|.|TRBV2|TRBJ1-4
TGTGCCAGCAATCAGGGTTCTTGGGAAAAACTGTTTTTT
CASNQGSWEKLFF
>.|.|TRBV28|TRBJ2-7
TGTGCCAGCAGCCTCTCGCAGGGGGGGGACGAGCAGTACTTC
CASSLSQGGDEQYF
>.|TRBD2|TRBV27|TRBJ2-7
TGTGCCAGCAGGACTTCGGGGCGGGGGAAGTCCTACGAGCAGTACTTC
CASRTSGRGKSYEQYF
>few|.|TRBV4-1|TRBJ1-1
TGCGCCAGCAGCCAAGTTGGACAGAACACTGAAGCTTTCTTT
CASSQVGQNTEAFF
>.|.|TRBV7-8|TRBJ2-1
TGTGCCAGCAGCCCCTTGACAGCCCAGGGGCAGTTCTTC
CASSPLTAQGQFF
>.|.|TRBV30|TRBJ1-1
TGTGCCTGGGGGAGGTCAGGGAAGGTGGCTTTCTTT
CAWGRSGKVAFF
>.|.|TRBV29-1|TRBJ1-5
TGCAGCGCGGGGGGGGGTGACAATCAGCCCCAGCATTTT
CSAGGGDNQPQHF
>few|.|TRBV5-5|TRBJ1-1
TGTGCCAGCAGCTTGGCGACAGAGACTGAAGCTTTCTTT
CASSLATETEAFF
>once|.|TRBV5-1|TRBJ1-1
TGCGCCAGCAGCTTGGCCAACACGAACACTGAAGCTTTCTTT
CASSLANTNTEAFF
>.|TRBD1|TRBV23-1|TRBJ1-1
TGCGCCAGCAGTGGGACAGGGGGATTGGTTGCTTTCTTT
CASSGTGGLVAFF
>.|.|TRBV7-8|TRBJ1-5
TGTGCCAGCGGAGCGGGTTGGAGTCAGCCCCAGCATTTT
CASGAGWSQPQHF
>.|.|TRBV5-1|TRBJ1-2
TGCGCCAGCCACCGGGACGGAGCTAACTATGGCTACACCTTC
CASHRDGANYGYTF
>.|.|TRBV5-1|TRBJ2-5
TGCGCCAGCAGCCCCGAGTACCAAGAGACCCAGTACTTC
CASSPEYQETQYF
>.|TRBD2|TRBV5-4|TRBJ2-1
TGTGCCAGCAGCTTGGCCAGAAAAAGCGGGGGGACCTACAATGAGCAGTTCTTC
CASSLARKSGGTYNEQFF
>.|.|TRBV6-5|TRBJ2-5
TGTGCCAGCAGTGGAAGAGAGACCCAGTACTTC
CASSGRETQYF
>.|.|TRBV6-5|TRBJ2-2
TGTGCCAGCAGTTACGTGCAGTATGGTCTGGCCGGGGAGCTGTTTTTT
CASSYVQYGLAGELFF
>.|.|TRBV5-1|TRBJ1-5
TGCGCCAGCAGCTTGGGGACAGGCAATCAGCCCCAGCATTTT
CASSLGTGNQPQHF
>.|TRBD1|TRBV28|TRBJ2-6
TGTGCCAGCAGAGGGGGCGGAACCTCTGGGGCCAACGTCCTGACTTTC
CASRGGGTSGANVLTF
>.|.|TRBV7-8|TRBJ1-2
TGTGCCAGCAGCTTAACGTCGAGATCTGTTACTAACTATGGCTACACCTTC
CASSLTSRSVTNYGYTF
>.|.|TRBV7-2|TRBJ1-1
TGTGCCAGCAGCTTACTGAGGACTGAAGCTTTCTTT
CASSLLRTEAFF
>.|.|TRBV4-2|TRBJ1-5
TGTGCCAGCAGCCTTGGGACCAACAATCAGCCCCAGCATTTT
CASSLGTNNQPQHF
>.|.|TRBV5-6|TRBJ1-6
TGTGCCAGCAGCTACTCAGAATTCTCCTATAATTCACCCCTCCACTTT
CASSYSEFSYNSPLHF
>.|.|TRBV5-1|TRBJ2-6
TGCGCCAGCAGCTCGTACATACGCTCTGGGGCCAACGTCCTGACTTTC
CASSSYIRSGANVLTF
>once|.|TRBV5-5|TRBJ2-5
TGTGCCAGCAGCTTGGCTGGGACGGAGACCCAGTACTTC
CASSLAGTETQYF
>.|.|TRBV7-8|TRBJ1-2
TGTGCCAGCAGCCGGGACATTAATGGCTACACCTTC
CASSRDINGYTF
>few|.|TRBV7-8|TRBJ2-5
TGTGCCAGCAGCTTAGCGAGGCAAGAGACCCAGTACTTC
CASSLARQETQYF
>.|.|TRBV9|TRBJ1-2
TGTGCCAGCAGCCAACAGGGATTCAGCTATGGCTACACCTTC
CASSQQGFSYGYTF
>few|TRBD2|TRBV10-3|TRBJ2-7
TGTGCCATCAGATCGACCGGGACTAGCGGGGGGCGCCTTTCCTACGAGCAGTACTTC
CAIRSTGTSGGRLSYEQYF
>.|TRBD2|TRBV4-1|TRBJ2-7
TGCGCCAGCAGCCAAGCCGGACTAGCGGGGGCTCACGAGCAGTACTTC
CASSQAGLAGAHEQYF